Listed below are T cell receptor beta chains from one sample, sequenced in a study of T cell responses to AZD1222 COVID-19 vaccine. Assay: immunoSEQ multiplex PCR; the TCRdb copy retains only in-frame clones and omits some. Counted here are 150,000 to 200,000 clones, roughly 87% occurring once; the ten biggest clones make up 2.6%. The material was peripheral blood, obtained on day 0 of AZD1222 vaccination. The receptors here all came from an adult in good health. The CDR3 runs from the conserved cysteine through the conserved F or W. D genes are given only for firm matches. Size is stated for part of the rows, as once, few or many counts, or as a class when the clone is expanded.

V: TRBV3-1/TRBV3-2; J: TRBJ1-3; size: -; D: -; DNA: TGTGCCAGCAGCCAAGAACCTGGAAACACCATATATTTT; CDR3: CASSQEPGNTIYF
V: TRBV19; J: TRBJ1-2; size: -; D: TRBD1; DNA: TGTGCCAGTAGTTGGACAGGTAGTGTCTATGGCTACACCTTC; CDR3: CASSWTGSVYGYTF
V: TRBV27; J: TRBJ1-2; size: -; D: TRBD1; DNA: TGTGCCAGCAGTTTTAACGCGGACAGGGACTATGGCTACACCTTC; CDR3: CASSFNADRDYGYTF
V: TRBV6-5; J: TRBJ2-7; size: once; D: -; DNA: TGTGCCAGCAGTCCCCCGGGGGCAGGGGCCTACGAGCAGTACTTC; CDR3: CASSPPGAGAYEQYF
V: TRBV6-5; J: TRBJ2-3; size: -; D: TRBD2; DNA: TGTGCCAGCAGATGGGGACTAGTCACAGATACGCAGTATTTT; CDR3: CASRWGLVTDTQYF
V: TRBV5-1; J: TRBJ1-2; size: few; D: TRBD1; DNA: TGCGCCAGCAGCATTGGACAGGGATTCTATGGCTACACCTTC; CDR3: CASSIGQGFYGYTF
V: TRBV5-6; J: TRBJ1-2; size: -; D: -; DNA: TGTGCCAGCAGTTTTGGGTTCGGCTACACCTTC; CDR3: CASSFGFGYTF
V: TRBV5-6; J: TRBJ1-2; size: -; D: -; DNA: TGTGCCAGCAGCCCCGACTTTAGGCGCTACACCTTC; CDR3: CASSPDFRRYTF
V: TRBV29-1; J: TRBJ1-2; size: -; D: TRBD1; DNA: TGCAGCGTTGATAGTGGGGGACAGGGGGCGGGCTATGGCTACACCTTC; CDR3: CSVDSGGQGAGYGYTF
V: TRBV6-4; J: TRBJ2-1; size: -; D: -; DNA: TGTGCCAGCAGTGACTCAGGTCGGGGCGCGGGTGAGCAGTTCTTC; CDR3: CASSDSGRGAGEQFF
V: TRBV5-1; J: TRBJ1-2; size: -; D: TRBD1; DNA: TGCGCCAGCAGCGTCACAGGGGGGTATGGCTACACCTTC; CDR3: CASSVTGGYGYTF
V: TRBV30; J: TRBJ1-3; size: -; D: TRBD1; DNA: TGTGCCTCAGGGACAGATACTAGAAACACCATATATTTT; CDR3: CASGTDTRNTIYF
V: TRBV7-9; J: TRBJ2-4; size: -; D: -; DNA: TGTGCCAGCAGCCCGGGAAAGATCGGGGAGAGACTAGCCAAAAACATTCAGTACTTC; CDR3: CASSPGKIGERLAKNIQYF
V: TRBV18; J: TRBJ1-2; size: once; D: -; DNA: TGTGCCAGCTCACCAGGGAGGGAACGTGGCTACACCTTC; CDR3: CASSPGRERGYTF
V: TRBV19; J: TRBJ2-7; size: -; D: TRBD1; DNA: TGTGCCAGCGGACAGGCGAACTACGAGCAGTACTTC; CDR3: CASGQANYEQYF
V: TRBV2; J: TRBJ1-4; size: -; D: -; DNA: TGTGCCAGCAGTGTACAAGGACAGCGAGGGGAAAAACTGTTTTTT; CDR3: CASSVQGQRGEKLFF
V: TRBV6-5; J: TRBJ1-4; size: -; D: -; DNA: TGTGCCAGCAGTTACTCGAAAGGGCTAGAAAAACTGTTTTTT; CDR3: CASSYSKGLEKLFF
V: TRBV24-1; J: TRBJ2-1; size: -; D: TRBD2; DNA: TGTGCCACCTCCGGGGGGGGCTACTTTGAGCAGTTCTTC; CDR3: CATSGGGYFEQFF
V: TRBV10-2; J: TRBJ1-1; size: once; D: TRBD1; DNA: TGCGCCAGCAGATGGACAGGGCGGTTTGAAGCTTTCTTT; CDR3: CASRWTGRFEAFF
V: TRBV30; J: TRBJ2-7; size: -; D: TRBD1; DNA: TGTGCCTGGAGAAAGGGACAGGGGATGTACTTC; CDR3: CAWRKGQGMYF
V: TRBV9; J: TRBJ2-1; size: -; D: TRBD2; DNA: TGTGCCAGCAGCGTAGCCGCGGGGGACTACAATGAGCAGCTCTTC; CDR3: CASSVAAGDYNEQLF
V: TRBV7-9; J: TRBJ1-2; size: -; D: TRBD1; DNA: TGTGCCAGCAGCTTGACAAATACCGGGACAGGGGAAGGCTACACCTTC; CDR3: CASSLTNTGTGEGYTF
V: TRBV6-5; J: TRBJ2-5; size: -; D: TRBD2; DNA: TGTGCCAGCAGTTTACTAGCGGGAGATGGGGGTGAGACCCAGTACTTC; CDR3: CASSLLAGDGGETQYF
V: TRBV7-6; J: TRBJ2-5; size: -; D: TRBD1; DNA: TGTGCCAGCAGCTCAACAGGGGGCCGCCCAGAGACCCAGTACTTC; CDR3: CASSSTGGRPETQYF
V: TRBV4-1; J: TRBJ1-3; size: -; D: -; DNA: TGCGCCAGCAGCCAAGATCGGGGGGCCCGAGGGCCAGGCTCTGGAAACACCATATATTTT; CDR3: CASSQDRGARGPGSGNTIYF
V: TRBV14; J: TRBJ2-3; size: -; D: -; DNA: TGTGCCAGCAGCCTACGGCGGACAGGCACAGATACGCAGTATTTT; CDR3: CASSLRRTGTDTQYF
V: TRBV27; J: TRBJ2-5; size: -; D: -; DNA: TGTGCCAGCAGTTCGGTTTGGGGGGACTACCAAGAGACCCAGTACTTC; CDR3: CASSSVWGDYQETQYF
V: TRBV18; J: TRBJ2-2; size: -; D: -; DNA: TGTGCCAGCTCATTGGATAGCGGAACCGGGGAGCTGTTTTTT; CDR3: CASSLDSGTGELFF
V: TRBV27; J: TRBJ1-1; size: -; D: TRBD1; DNA: TGTGCCAGCACTAATCCGGGACAGGGGAACACTGAAGCTTTCTTT; CDR3: CASTNPGQGNTEAFF
V: TRBV4-1; J: TRBJ2-7; size: -; D: -; DNA: TGCGCCAGCAGCCACCCATCGGGGGCTACAACCTACGAGCAGTACTTC; CDR3: CASSHPSGATTYEQYF
V: TRBV27; J: TRBJ2-1; size: -; D: TRBD2; DNA: TGTGCCAGCAGTCCGGGACTAGCGGGAGGGAGCTCCTACAATGAGCAGTTCTTC; CDR3: CASSPGLAGGSSYNEQFF
V: TRBV18; J: TRBJ2-7; size: -; D: TRBD1; DNA: TGTGCCAGCTCACCGCAGGGGGTGGGCGAGCAGTACTTC; CDR3: CASSPQGVGEQYF
V: TRBV7-2; J: TRBJ1-2; size: -; D: -; DNA: TGTGCCAGCAAAAGAGGGCACCCGGACGGTGGCTACACCTTC; CDR3: CASKRGHPDGGYTF
V: TRBV19; J: TRBJ1-1; size: -; D: -; DNA: TGTGCCAGTAGAGGGGCAGGTACCGACACTGAAGCTTTCTTT; CDR3: CASRGAGTDTEAFF